The 18 T cell receptor beta chains below all came from one sample that was sequenced in a study of blood T cell repertoires in COVID-19. The assay was immunoSEQ multiplex PCR, and TCRdb's table has in-frame clones only and misses some. The sample lists about 340,000 clones, 85% to 90% occurring once. Material for sequencing was peripheral blood. The receptors stem from a woman between 70 and 85 years old with COVID-19, enrolled during active disease.

This clone was detected only once. This rearrangement joins TRBV6-1 to TRBJ1-6; no clear D gene. Germline assignment: CDR1 MNHNS and CDR2 SASEGT. V was pared by 1 base and J by 9 bases, with 19 bases between. The length of the CDR3 is 17 residues. The DNA for the CDR3 is TGTGCCAGCAGTGAAGGGAGCGGTGGAGGGCCAGGTTCACCCCTCCACTTT. It is translated as CASSEGSGGGPGSPLHF.

The V call is TRBV5-6, the J call TRBJ1-1, with D possibly matching TRBD1 (6 bases). CDR1 and CDR2 from the germline V gene are SGHDT and YYEEEE. Trimming left V 3 bases short and J 0 bases short, with 6 bases between. The CDR3 length is 13 residues. CDR3 region: CASSWTVNTEAFF. In DNA, the CDR3 is TGTGCCAGCAGCTGGACAGTGAACACTGAAGCTTTCTTT.

This sequence joins TRBV5-5 and TRBJ2-2, with D possibly being TRBD1 (6 bases). Germline-derived CDR1 and CDR2 are SGHKS and YYEKEE (reference sequence). The V gene lost 3 bases and the J gene lost 1 base, with 16 bases spanning the gap. CDR3 length: 17 amino acids. The DNA of the CDR3 is TGTGCCAGCAGCTCCGAGTCACCGGGACAGAACACCGGGGAGCTGTTTTTT. Translated: CASSSESPGQNTGELFF.

The genes are TRBV5-6 and TRBJ1-2, with D perhaps TRBD1 (5 bases). Germline V CDR1 and CDR2: SGHDT, YYEEEE. This CDR3 comprises 14 residues. The V end was cut by 3 bases, the J end by 0 bases, with 9 bases between. CDR3 loop: CASSSAGPNYGYTF. Here the CDR3 DNA reads TGTGCCAGCAGCTCCGCGGGGCCTAACTATGGCTACACCTTC.

This chain uses TRBV7-8 with TRBJ2-7, with 9 bases aligning to TRBD2. CDR3 length equals 14 residues. Trimming cost V 6 bases and J 5 bases; bases outside gene matches: 8. Germline lookup yields CDR1 SGHVS and CDR2 FQNEAQ. The CDR3 reads CASSPGLAIHEQYF. The DNA of the CDR3 is TGTGCCAGCAGTCCGGGACTAGCCATCCACGAGCAGTACTTC. The variable domain in full, completed from reference TRBV7-8 and TRBJ2-7, reads GAGVSQSPRYKVAKRGQDVALRCDPISGHVSLFWYQQALGQGPEFLTYFQNEAQLDKSGLPSDRFFAERPEGSVSTLKIQRTQQEDSAVYLCASSPGLAIHEQYFGPGTRLTVT.

J is TRBJ2-1 and V is TRBV29-1; the match to TRBD1 covers 7 bases. Losses at the gene ends were 4 bases for V and 5 bases for J; bases not matched to a gene: 8. CDR3 length equals 14 residues. Germline lookup yields CDR1 SQVTM and CDR2 ANQGSEA. CDR3 residues: CSVGGQGVNNEQFF. In nucleotides, the CDR3 is TGCAGCGTTGGGGGGCAGGGGGTTAACAATGAGCAGTTCTTC.

J is TRBJ1-6 and V is TRBV27; no clear D. Germline CDR1 is MNHEY and CDR2 is SMNVEV (reference sequence). The CDR3 spans 13 residues. Trimming took 3 bases from V and 9 from J, leaving 9 bases between them. CDR3 residues: CASSFGTISPLHF. In DNA, the CDR3 is TGTGCCAGCAGTTTTGGCACTATTTCACCCCTCCACTTT.

The CDR3 nucleotides read TGTGCCAGCAGCGTAGAGGTGACGGCTAACTATCACACTGAAGCTTTCTTT. Its protein is CASSVEVTANYHTEAFF. The chain has TRBV9 and TRBJ1-1, with D uncertain. Per germline, CDR1 SGDLS and CDR2 YYNGEE. The CDR3 is 17 residues long. Trimming pared 0 bases from V and 3 bases from J, leaving 18 bases between.

This clone has more than one count but fewer than ten. Here the CDR3 reads CASSPGTGLEQFF. CDR3 sequence (DNA): TGTGCCAGCAGCCCCGGGACAGGGTTAGAGCAGTTCTTC. J is TRBJ2-1 and V is TRBV9, with TRBD1 matching over 9 bases. Germline V lookup: CDR1 SGDLS, CDR2 YYNGEE. V shed 4 bases, J shed 10 bases, and the junction held 6 bases outside the gene matches. The CDR3 extends over 13 amino acids.

The rearrangement joins TRBV10-3 to TRBJ2-3, with 8 positions matching TRBD1. CDR3 size: 13 residues. The V gene end was trimmed by 10 bases and the J gene end by 5 bases; junction bases not matched to a gene: 8. Per germline, CDR1 ENHRY and CDR2 SYGVKD. Here the CDR3 DNA reads TGTGCCAATGCAGGGGGCCCGGAAGATACGCAGTATTTT. Protein product: CANAGGPEDTQYF.

V is TRBV7-3 and J is TRBJ2-3, with 13 bases identical to TRBD2. Trimming took 5 bases from V and 4 from J; bases not matched to a gene: 3. This CDR3 comprises 15 residues. Looked up from germline, CDR1 is SGHTA and CDR2 is FQGTGA. The CDR3 DNA reads as TGTGCCAGCAGCGGGACTAGCGGGGTCTCAGATACGCAGTATTTT. Its translation: CASSGTSGVSDTQYF. The full variable domain, in which reference TRBV7-3 and TRBJ2-3 provide the parts outside the CDR3, is GAGVSQTPSNKVTEKGKYVELRCDPISGHTALYWYRQSLGQGPEFLIYFQGTGAADDSGLPNDRFFAVRPEGSVSTLKIQRTERGDSAVYLCASSGTSGVSDTQYFGPGTRLTVL.

The gene calls are TRBV7-9 and TRBJ1-6; 7 nucleotides line up with TRBD1. The length of the CDR3 is 15 residues. V lost 5 bases to trimming and J lost 9 bases; unmatched junction nucleotides: 10. Germline loops: CDR1 SEHNR, CDR2 FQNEAQ (reference sequence). CDR3 region: CASSARGQAFSPLHF. In DNA form, the CDR3 reads TGTGCCAGCAGCGCCCGAGGACAGGCCTTTTCACCCCTCCACTTT.

The CDR3 nucleotides read TGTGCCAGCAGCTCGCGGCGACTAGCGGGGCCTTACAATGAGCAGTTCTTC. It specifies CASSSRRLAGPYNEQFF. The V and J genes are TRBV7-2 and TRBJ2-1, with 11 bases identical to TRBD2. CDR1 and CDR2 from the germline V gene are SGHTA and FQGNSA. J was trimmed by 4 bases and V by 4 bases; bases with no gene match: 9. The CDR3 covers 17 residues.

This sequence joins TRBV5-1 and TRBJ1-1, with a weak D call TRBD1 (6 bases). The CDR3 runs 18 residues. Between the trimmed V and J ends, which lost 0 bases and 0 bases, there was a span of 18 bases. Germline V gives CDR1 SGHRS, CDR2 YFSETQ. This chain's CDR3 is CASSLDPNRVQMNTEAFF. For the CDR3, the DNA is TGCGCCAGCAGCTTGGATCCGAACAGGGTGCAGATGAACACTGAAGCTTTCTTT.

The chain recombines TRBV11-2 with TRBJ1-4, with D possibly matching TRBD1 (5 bases). The CDR3 is made up of 15 amino acids. The V end lost 1 base, the J end lost 0 bases, and 6 bases lay between the germline ends. Germline V gene sequence: CDR1 SGHAT, CDR2 FQNNGV. The CDR3 region has the DNA TGTGCCAGCAGCTTAGGGACATCAACTAATGAAAAACTGTTTTTT. Amino acids: CASSLGTSTNEKLFF.

This chain joins TRBV2 and TRBJ1-5, with D maybe TRBD1 (5 bases). Germline V gene sequence: CDR1 SNHLY, CDR2 FYNNEI. The CDR3 sequence is 13 residues long. Trimming took off 4 bases at V and 7 bases at J, with 11 bases between the two ends. CDR3 DNA: TGTGCCAGCAGTGCGGGACTTCGGCAGCCCCAGCATTTT. Amino acids: CASSAGLRQPQHF.

This clone was observed once. The chain employs TRBV5-8 and TRBJ2-5; a weak D match, TRBD2 (6 bases). V was clipped by 0 bases and J by 4 bases, with 10 bases between them. This CDR3 has 14 residues. Germline CDR1 and CDR2: SGHTS and YDEGEE. This CDR3 reads CASSLVRELETQYF. The CDR3 coding sequence is TGTGCCAGCAGCTTGGTCCGGGAGTTAGAGACCCAGTACTTC.

The V gene is TRBV5-1, the J gene TRBJ2-7; weak D call: TRBD1 (6 bases). CDR1 and CDR2 from the germline V gene are SGHRS and YFSETQ. V dropped 5 bases and J dropped 4 bases, with 19 bases sitting between them. This CDR3 is built from 15 residues. In nucleotides, the CDR3 is TGCGCCAGCAGTTTTTTGCAGGGGAATTTTTACGAGCAGTACTTC. Protein: CASSFLQGNFYEQYF.